This T cell receptor (beta chain) is from a study of PD-1 blockade in classical Hodgkin lymphoma. General study points: Complete responders' diversity at baseline resembled that of newly diagnosed patients. CD4+ TCR diversity, unlike CD8+, rose significantly by C4D1. Although disease activity or prior therapy may be involved, causes of the repertoire differences remain undefined.

Method: immunoSEQ multiplex PCR; TCRdb's copy keeps in-frame clones and lacks some. The sample has approximately 5,000 clones, roughly 70% seen once. Autologous stem cell transplantation was followed by relapse in every patient, and brentuximab vedotin exposure varied. Best responses included complete response and partial response; otherwise, the best response was progressive disease. As for this clone: Its antigen is currently unknown.

This specimen was peripheral blood mononuclear cells (PBMCs), taken before the second cycle of nivolumab. The receptor was isolated from a human donor with classical Hodgkin lymphoma.

The CDR3 reads CASSEGRGTAQDYTF. In DNA, the CDR3 is TGTGCCAGCAGTGAAGGGAGGGGGACAGCACAGGACTACACCTTC. V usage is TRBV2 and J usage is TRBJ1-2, with 7 positions matching TRBD1. Germline loops: CDR1 SNHLY, CDR2 FYNNEI. V lost 1 base, J lost 10 bases, and 12 bases stayed unmatched. CDR3 length equals 15 residues.